Below, 28 T cell receptor beta chains from the same sample are listed, as sequenced in a study of regulatory T cells. General observations from the study: Hydrophobic residues at CDR3 positions 6 and 7 were enriched in conventional CD4+ T cells of CD3G-deficient patients.

The primer mix had 52 TRBV and 13 TRBJ primers. Produced via immunoSEQ multiplex PCR; TCRdb's table is partial and in-frame only. Counted here are some 30,000 clones, over 90% occurring once; the ten biggest clones make up 0.9% to 1%. No antigen has been identified for these receptors. Sequenced input: conventional CD4+ T cells sorted from blood. The receptors come from a child between 2 and 9 years old with CD3G deficiency.

This chain uses TRBV19 with TRBJ2-2; D is ambiguous. The CDR3 sequence is 12 residues long. From germline, CDR1 is LNHDA and CDR2 SQIVND (reference sequence). V lost 10 bases, J lost 5 bases, and 11 bases lay in between. As DNA, the CDR3 is TGTGCCACGCAGAGAAGAACCGGGGAGCTGTTTTTT. Its protein product is CATQRRTGELFF.

This chain joins TRBV28 and TRBJ2-6; TRBD2 might be the D (5 bases). The CDR3 is 16 amino acids. Germline V gene sequence: CDR1 MDHEN, CDR2 SYDVKM. The V gene lost 3 bases and the J gene lost 0 bases, with 9 bases spanning the gap. The CDR3 sequence: CASSFRSGSGANVLTF. The CDR3 bases are TGTGCCAGCAGTTTCAGGAGCGGCTCTGGGGCCAACGTCCTGACTTTC.

CDR3 amino acids: CASRSGQNTEAFF. CDR3 nucleotides: TGTGCCAGCAGGTCGGGACAGAACACTGAAGCTTTCTTT. The chain couples TRBV28 to TRBJ1-1, with D maybe TRBD1 (6 bases). The CDR3 spans 13 residues. Germline V gene sequence: CDR1 MDHEN, CDR2 SYDVKM. Trimming removed 6 bases at V and 1 base at J, with 9 bases between. Based on the CDR3 plus reference TRBV28 and TRBJ1-1, the full variable domain is DVKVTQSSRYLVKRTGEKVFLECVQDMDHENMFWYRQDPGLGLRLIYFSYDVKMKEKGDIPEGYSVSREKKERFSLILESASTNQTSMYLCASRSGQNTEAFFGQGTRLTVV.

The genes are TRBV21-1 and TRBJ2-1; no check of the table's D call, TRBD1, against the DNA was made. TRBV21-1 is termed a pseudogene. This CDR3 spans 12 amino acids. The CDR3 loop is CASSKVGTEQFF. In DNA, the CDR3 is TGTGCCAGCAGCAAAGTAGGGACAGAGCAGTTCTTC.

This sequence joins TRBV19 and TRBJ2-1; TRBD2 matches 10 bases. Germline V gene sequence: CDR1 LNHDA, CDR2 SQIVND (reference sequence). The V segment lost 4 bases and the J segment 9 bases; nucleotides outside the gene matches: 3. The CDR3 is 13 amino acids. The DNA of the CDR3 is TGTGCCAGTAGTACCCAGCGGGAGGGTGAGCAGTTCTTC. Translation: CASSTQREGEQFF.

The CDR3 loop is CASSTRLAGEGGELFF. DNA of the CDR3: TGTGCCAGTAGTACTCGACTAGCGGGAGAAGGGGGGGAGCTGTTTTTT. The chain is built from TRBV19 and TRBJ2-2; 12 bases are shared with TRBD2. This CDR3 contains 16 residues. J gave up 8 bases and V 4 bases, and 8 bases lay outside the gene matches. Germline CDR1 reads LNHDA; CDR2 reads SQIVND (reference sequence).

This chain links TRBV19 with TRBJ2-1, with 10 bases matching TRBD1. The germline V gene encodes CDR1 LNHDA and CDR2 SQIVND (reference sequence). The CDR3 covers 14 residues. The V segment lost 6 bases and the J segment 8 bases; nucleotides outside the gene matches: 7. CDR3 coding DNA: TGTGCCAGTAGCCGAAAGACAGGGGGCGATGAGCAGTTCTTC. It yields the protein CASSRKTGGDEQFF.

The J gene is TRBJ2-3, the V gene TRBV5-1; D unclear. CDR3 size: 16 residues. The ends were cut back, 0 bases at V and 2 bases at J, with 13 bases in the middle. Per germline, CDR1 SGHRS and CDR2 YFSETQ. The CDR3 loop reads CASSLAARSSTDTQYF. The CDR3 DNA reads TGCGCCAGCAGCTTGGCCGCAAGGTCGTCCACAGATACGCAGTATTTT. The entire variable domain, with the rest obtained from reference TRBV5-1 and TRBJ2-3, is as follows: KAGVTQTPRYLIKTRGQQVTLSCSPISGHRSVSWYQQTPGQGLQFLFEYFSETQRNKGNFPGRFSGRQFSNSRSEMNVSTLELGDSALYLCASSLAARSSTDTQYFGPGTRLTVL.

The chain has TRBV10-3 and TRBJ2-7; 7 bases line up with TRBD2. Germline CDR1 reads ENHRY; CDR2 reads SYGVKD. The CDR3 runs to 14 residues. Trimming removed 10 bases from V and 4 bases from J; junction bases left unmatched: 13. CDR3 sequence (DNA): TGTGCCACCTCTCCCGGACTAGGGATTTACGAGCAGTACTTC. Its protein product is CATSPGLGIYEQYF.

Written as DNA, the CDR3 is TGTGCCAGCAGTGCCGACAGTACTTACGAGCAGTACTTC. It specifies CASSADSTYEQYF. The rearrangement links TRBV6-1 to TRBJ2-7, with a possible D match to TRBD1 (5 bases). The CDR3 covers 13 residues. Deletions cut 4 bases from V and 4 bases from J, with 11 bases between. Per germline, CDR1 MNHNS and CDR2 SASEGT.

The CDR3 loop is CASSTATGSSYEQYF. The CDR3 DNA reads as TGTGCCAGCAGCACGGCGACAGGGAGCTCCTACGAGCAGTACTTC. The chain recombines TRBV28 with TRBJ2-7, with 7 nucleotides matching TRBD1. V shed 6 bases, J shed 0 bases, and the junction held 8 bases outside the gene matches. In germline, CDR1 is MDHEN, CDR2 SYDVKM. The CDR3 is 15 residues long.

This rearrangement joins TRBV11-2 to TRBJ1-1; D is uncertain. Germline V lookup: CDR1 SGHAT, CDR2 FQNNGV. The CDR3 has 15 amino acids. Trimming removed 2 bases from V and 6 bases from J, with 16 bases in between. The CDR3 DNA reads as TGTGCCAGCAGCTTACCGCACTTAGGTTTAGCTGAAGCTTTCTTT. Translation: CASSLPHLGLAEAFF. The whole variable domain, remainder taken from reference TRBV11-2 and TRBJ1-1, is EAGVAQSPRYKIIEKRQSVAFWCNPISGHATLYWYQQILGQGPKLLIQFQNNGVVDDSQLPKDRFSAERLKGVDSTLKIQPAKLEDSAVYLCASSLPHLGLAEAFFGQGTRLTVV.

This clone was found once. The rearrangement links TRBV28 to TRBJ2-1; a possible D gene is TRBD1 (6 bases). The V gene lost 5 bases and the J gene lost 5 bases, with 16 bases spanning the gap. In germline, CDR1 is MDHEN, CDR2 SYDVKM. The CDR3 is made up of 15 amino acids. As DNA, the CDR3 is TGTGCCAGCAGTCCAGGGGCCGCTGGTAACAATGAGCAGTTCTTC. It specifies CASSPGAAGNNEQFF.

The chain is built from TRBV7-3 and TRBJ1-2, with 8 bases that match TRBD1. This CDR3 contains 16 residues. Per the germline V gene, CDR1 is SGHTA and CDR2 is FQGTGA. Trimming cost V 4 bases and J 4 bases; bases outside gene matches: 11. Here the CDR3 reads CASSSSRDRRFYGYTF. The CDR3 coding sequence is TGTGCCAGCAGCTCCTCAAGGGACAGGAGGTTCTATGGCTACACCTTC.

The chain links TRBV18 to TRBJ2-1; the match to TRBD2 covers 13 bases. CDR1 KGHSH and CDR2 LQKENI come from the germline V gene. CDR3 length: 16 residues. V lost 5 bases to trimming and J lost 2 bases; unmatched junction nucleotides: 3. CDR3 sequence (DNA): TGTGCCAGCTCATCGGGGACTAGCGGGACCTACAATGAGCAGTTCTTC. Translated: CASSSGTSGTYNEQFF.

The chain is built from TRBV18 and TRBJ2-6; D unclear. Germline V gene data show CDR1 as KGHSH and CDR2 as LQKENI. The CDR3 extends over 17 amino acids. V lost 4 bases and J 0 bases, leaving 13 bases between the germline ends. CDR3 amino acids: CASSLPTPPSGANVLTF. Here the CDR3 DNA reads TGTGCCAGCTCACTCCCGACACCTCCCTCTGGGGCCAACGTCCTGACTTTC.

Only one count was recorded for this clone. The V call is TRBV7-9, the J call TRBJ2-2; TRBD1 agrees at 7 bases. V lost 6 bases, J lost 6 bases, and 4 bases stayed unmatched. The V gene's germline CDR1 is SEHNR and CDR2 FQNEAQ (reference sequence). CDR3 length: 13 residues. The CDR3 protein is CASRATGPGELFF. The CDR3 DNA sequence: TGTGCCAGCAGGGCGACAGGGCCCGGGGAGCTGTTTTTT.

The chain uses TRBV11-3 and TRBJ2-1; the match to TRBD2 covers 7 bases. V was pared by 3 bases and J by 9 bases, with 5 bases of the junction left unmatched. Looked up from germline, CDR1 is SGHNT and CDR2 is YENEEA. The CDR3 sequence is 13 residues long. CDR3 in amino acids: CASSFGLVFEQFF. CDR3 sequence (DNA): TGTGCCAGCAGCTTCGGACTAGTGTTTGAGCAGTTCTTC.

The rearrangement uses TRBV5-1 and TRBJ2-3; D gene ambiguous. Per the germline V gene, CDR1 is SGHRS and CDR2 is YFSETQ. The V end lost 2 bases, the J end lost 0 bases, and 10 bases lay between the germline ends. CDR3 length equals 15 residues. The CDR3 loop reads CASSLRSWSTDTQYF. In DNA, the CDR3 is TGCGCCAGCAGCTTAAGGAGCTGGAGCACAGATACGCAGTATTTT.

The V gene is TRBV10-3, the J gene TRBJ2-6; unclear D gene. Trimming removed 3 bases from V and 1 base from J, with 4 bases in between. Germline V lookup: CDR1 ENHRY, CDR2 SYGVKD. CDR3 length: 14 amino acids. The CDR3 nucleotides are TGTGCCATCAGTGACAGGTCTGGGGCCAACGTCCTGACTTTC. This translates into CAISDRSGANVLTF.

V gene TRBV7-2 combines with J gene TRBJ2-7, with 7 bases lining up with TRBD2. V shed 3 bases and J 6 bases; nucleotides not matched to a gene: 11. The germline V gene encodes CDR1 SGHTA and CDR2 FQGNSA. This CDR3 spans 15 amino acids. The CDR3 sequence is CASSLGGLLASEQYF. As DNA, the CDR3 is TGTGCCAGCAGCTTGGGGGGACTATTGGCAAGCGAGCAGTACTTC.

The chain links TRBV6-1 to TRBJ1-5; D is possibly TRBD1 (6 bases). Germline V CDR1 and CDR2: MNHNS, SASEGT. V gave up 2 bases and J gave up 6 bases, with 11 bases separating them. CDR3 length equals 14 residues. CDR3 region: CASSERGGGQPQHF. CDR3 DNA sequence: TGTGCCAGCAGTGAACGAGGGGGTGGTCAGCCCCAGCATTTT.

This chain uses TRBV6-6 with TRBJ1-2; 9 bases are a match to TRBD1. The length of the CDR3 is 15 residues. V dropped 8 bases and J dropped 2; count of bases not matched to a gene: 9. CDR1 MNHNY and CDR2 SVGAGI come from the germline V gene (reference sequence). CDR3 amino acids: CASSRFGTGNYGYTF. The CDR3 nucleotides are TGTGCCAGCTCTCGCTTCGGGACAGGGAACTATGGCTACACCTTC.

The rearrangement links TRBV10-2 to TRBJ1-1; a weak D match, TRBD1 (5 bases). The CDR3 contains 13 residues. Between the trimmed V and J ends, which lost 8 bases and 5 bases, there was a span of 15 bases. Per the germline V gene, CDR1 is WSHSY and CDR2 is SAAADI. DNA for the CDR3: TGCGCCAGCTCGTTGGCAGGGCATACTGAAGCTTTCTTT. Translation gives CASSLAGHTEAFF.

J is TRBJ1-2 and V is TRBV28, with 10 positions matching TRBD1. The CDR3 has 14 amino acids. Germline V gene lookup returns CDR1 MDHEN and CDR2 SYDVKM. Germline trimming cut 5 bases from V and 5 bases from J; bases unmatched to any gene: 5. The chain's CDR3 is CASSQDRGAYGYTF. DNA for the CDR3: TGTGCCAGCAGTCAGGACAGGGGGGCATATGGCTACACCTTC.

CDR3 sequence reads: CASSSSPQETQYF. CDR3 coding DNA: TGCGCCAGCAGCTCATCCCCCCAAGAGACCCAGTACTTC. V and J are TRBV5-1 and TRBJ2-5, with D unclear. The CDR3 extends over 13 amino acids. V was shortened by 3 bases and J by 1 base, with 7 bases between the two germline ends. Germline V CDR1 and CDR2: SGHRS, YFSETQ.

The gene calls are TRBV7-9 and TRBJ2-5; the D call may be TRBD1 or TRBD2 (6 bases each). Germline V gene lookup returns CDR1 SEHNR and CDR2 FQNEAQ (reference sequence). The CDR3 has 14 residues. V lost 5 bases, J lost 8 bases, and 18 bases lay in between. CDR3 in DNA: TGTGCCAGCAGCCCCCCAAACAGGGAGGTTACCCAGTACTTC. Translated, it gives CASSPPNREVTQYF.

The V and J genes are TRBV28 and TRBJ1-5, with 10 positions matching TRBD1. Germline values: CDR1 MDHEN, CDR2 SYDVKM. Unmatched junction bases numbered 5, after V lost 4 bases and J lost 5 bases. The CDR3 length is 15 residues. CDR3 sequence reads: CASSSGGTGDQPQHF. The CDR3 DNA is TGTGCCAGCAGTTCGGGCGGGACAGGGGATCAGCCCCAGCATTTT.